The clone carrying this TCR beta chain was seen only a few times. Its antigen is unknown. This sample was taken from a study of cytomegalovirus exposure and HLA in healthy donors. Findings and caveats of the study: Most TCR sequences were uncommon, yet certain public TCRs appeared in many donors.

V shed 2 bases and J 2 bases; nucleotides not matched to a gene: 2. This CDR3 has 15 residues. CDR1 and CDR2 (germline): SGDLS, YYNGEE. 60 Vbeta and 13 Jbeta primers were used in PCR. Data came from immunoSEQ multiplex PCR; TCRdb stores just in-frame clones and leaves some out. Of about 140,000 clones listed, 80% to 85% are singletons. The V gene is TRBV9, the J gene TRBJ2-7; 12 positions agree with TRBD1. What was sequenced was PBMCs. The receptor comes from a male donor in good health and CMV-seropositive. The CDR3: CASSVGTGGPYEQYF. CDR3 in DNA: TGTGCCAGCAGCGTTGGGACAGGGGGCCCCTACGAGCAGTACTTC.